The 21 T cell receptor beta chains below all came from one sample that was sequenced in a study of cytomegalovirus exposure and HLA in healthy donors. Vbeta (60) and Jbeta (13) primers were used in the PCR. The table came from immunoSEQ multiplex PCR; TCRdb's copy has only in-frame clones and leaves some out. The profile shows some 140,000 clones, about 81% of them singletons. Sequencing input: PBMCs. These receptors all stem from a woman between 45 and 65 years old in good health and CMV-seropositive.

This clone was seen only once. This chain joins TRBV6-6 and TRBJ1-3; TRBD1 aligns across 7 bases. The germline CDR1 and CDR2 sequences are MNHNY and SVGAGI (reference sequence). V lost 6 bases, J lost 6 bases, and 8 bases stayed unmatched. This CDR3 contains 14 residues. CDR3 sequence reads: CASRATGWENTIYF. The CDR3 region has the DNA TGTGCCAGCAGAGCGACAGGGTGGGAAAACACCATATATTTT.

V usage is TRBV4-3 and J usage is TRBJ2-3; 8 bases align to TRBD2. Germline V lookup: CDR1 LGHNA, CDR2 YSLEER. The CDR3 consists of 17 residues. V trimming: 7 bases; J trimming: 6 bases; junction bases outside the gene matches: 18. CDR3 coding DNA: TGCGCCAGCACCCCGGGGGGGGGCGGGGGCTCCCCCGATACGCAGTATTTT. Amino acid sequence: CASTPGGGGGSPDTQYF.

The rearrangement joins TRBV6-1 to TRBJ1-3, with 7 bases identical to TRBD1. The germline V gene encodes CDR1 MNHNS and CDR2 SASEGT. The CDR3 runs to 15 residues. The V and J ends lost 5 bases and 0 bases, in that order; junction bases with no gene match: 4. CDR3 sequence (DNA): TGTGCCAGCAGTCGGGACAGCTACTCTGGAAACACCATATATTTT. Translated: CASSRDSYSGNTIYF.

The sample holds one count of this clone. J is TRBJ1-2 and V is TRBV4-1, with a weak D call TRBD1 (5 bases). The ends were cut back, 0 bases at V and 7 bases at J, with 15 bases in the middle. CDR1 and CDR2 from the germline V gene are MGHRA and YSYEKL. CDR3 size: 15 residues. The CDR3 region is CASSQDPGMGFGYTF. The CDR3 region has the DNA TGCGCCAGCAGCCAAGACCCAGGGATGGGTTTTGGCTACACCTTC.

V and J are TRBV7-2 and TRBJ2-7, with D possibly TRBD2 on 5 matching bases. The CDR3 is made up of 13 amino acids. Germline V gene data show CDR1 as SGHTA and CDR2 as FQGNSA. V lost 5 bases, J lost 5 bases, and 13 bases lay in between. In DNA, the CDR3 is TGTGCCAGCAGCCAAGGGAGAGGCAACGAGCAGTACTTC. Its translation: CASSQGRGNEQYF.

CDR3 sequence (DNA): TGCGCCAGCAGCTTGGGGACAGGGGGAGAGGAAAAACTGTTTTTT. Translation gives CASSLGTGGEEKLFF. This chain links TRBV5-1 with TRBJ1-4; 10 bases are shared with TRBD1. The CDR3 is 15 residues long. Germline CDR1 is SGHRS and CDR2 is YFSETQ. J gave up 8 bases and V 0 bases, and 4 bases lay outside the gene matches.

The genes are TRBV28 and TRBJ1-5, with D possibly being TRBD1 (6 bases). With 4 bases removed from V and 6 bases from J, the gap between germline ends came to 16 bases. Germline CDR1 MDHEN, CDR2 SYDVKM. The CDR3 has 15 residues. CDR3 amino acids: CASSSPQGGGQPQHF. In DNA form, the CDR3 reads TGTGCCAGCAGTTCTCCACAGGGTGGGGGTCAGCCCCAGCATTTT.

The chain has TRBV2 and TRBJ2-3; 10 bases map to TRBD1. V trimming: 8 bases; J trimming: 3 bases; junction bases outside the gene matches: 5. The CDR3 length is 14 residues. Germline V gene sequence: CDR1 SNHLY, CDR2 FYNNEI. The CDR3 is CASWWGQGTDTQYF. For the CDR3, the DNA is TGTGCCAGCTGGTGGGGACAGGGGACAGATACGCAGTATTTT.

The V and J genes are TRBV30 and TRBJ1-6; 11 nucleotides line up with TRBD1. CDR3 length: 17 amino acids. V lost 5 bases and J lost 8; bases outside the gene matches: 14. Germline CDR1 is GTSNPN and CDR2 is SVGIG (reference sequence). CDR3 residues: CAWVPTGWTGGYSPLHF. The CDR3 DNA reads TGTGCCTGGGTACCTACCGGGTGGACAGGGGGCTATTCACCCCTCCACTTT.

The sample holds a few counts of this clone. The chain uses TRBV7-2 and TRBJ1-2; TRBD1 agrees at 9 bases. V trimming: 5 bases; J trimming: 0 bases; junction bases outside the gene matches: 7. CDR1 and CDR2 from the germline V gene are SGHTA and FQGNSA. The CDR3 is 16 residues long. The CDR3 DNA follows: TGTGCCAGCAGCCCTAGGGGACAGGGCACTAACTATGGCTACACCTTC. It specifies CASSPRGQGTNYGYTF. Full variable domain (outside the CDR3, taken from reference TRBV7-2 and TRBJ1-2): GAGVSQSPSNKVTEKGKDVELRCDPISGHTALYWYRQSLGQGLEFLIYFQGNSAPDKSGLPSDRFSAERTGGSVSTLTIQRTQQEDSAVYLCASSPRGQGTNYGYTFGSGTRLTVV.

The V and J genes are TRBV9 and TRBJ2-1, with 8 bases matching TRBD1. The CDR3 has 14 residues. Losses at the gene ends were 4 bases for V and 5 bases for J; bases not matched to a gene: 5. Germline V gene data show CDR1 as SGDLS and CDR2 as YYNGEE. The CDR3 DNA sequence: TGTGCCAGCAGCCGACAGGGGTGGAACAATGAGCAGTTCTTC. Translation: CASSRQGWNNEQFF.

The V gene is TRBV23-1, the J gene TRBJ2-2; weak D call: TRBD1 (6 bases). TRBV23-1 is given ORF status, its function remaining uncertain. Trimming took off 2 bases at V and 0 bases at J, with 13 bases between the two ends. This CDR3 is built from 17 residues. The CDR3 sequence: CASSQPTGWANTGELFF. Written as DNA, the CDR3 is TGCGCCAGCAGTCAACCCACAGGGTGGGCGAACACCGGGGAGCTGTTTTTT.

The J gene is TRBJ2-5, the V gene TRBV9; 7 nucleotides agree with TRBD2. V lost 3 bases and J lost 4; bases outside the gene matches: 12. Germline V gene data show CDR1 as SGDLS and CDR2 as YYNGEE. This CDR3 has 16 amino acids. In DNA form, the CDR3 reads TGTGCCAGCAGCGCCGACCTAGCGGTAGGAGGAGAGACCCAGTACTTC. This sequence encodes CASSADLAVGGETQYF. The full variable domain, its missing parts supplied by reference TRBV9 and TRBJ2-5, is DSGVTQTPKHLITATGQRVTLRCSPRSGDLSVYWYQQSLDQGLQFLIQYYNGEERAKGNILERFSAQQFPDLHSELNLSSLELGDSALYFCASSADLAVGGETQYFGPGTRLLVL.

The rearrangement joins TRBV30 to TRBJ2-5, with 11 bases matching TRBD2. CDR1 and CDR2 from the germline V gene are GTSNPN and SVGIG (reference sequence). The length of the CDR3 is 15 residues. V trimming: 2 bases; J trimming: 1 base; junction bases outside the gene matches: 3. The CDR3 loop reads CAWSPGLAAQETQYF. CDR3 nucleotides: TGTGCCTGGAGTCCGGGACTAGCGGCCCAAGAGACCCAGTACTTC.

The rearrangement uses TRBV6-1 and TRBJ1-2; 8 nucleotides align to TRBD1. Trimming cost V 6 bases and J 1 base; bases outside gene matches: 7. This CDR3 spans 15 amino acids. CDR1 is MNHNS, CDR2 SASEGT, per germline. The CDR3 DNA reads TGTGCCAGCAGACCAACAGGGGGTCTTAACTATGGCTACACCTTC. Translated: CASRPTGGLNYGYTF.

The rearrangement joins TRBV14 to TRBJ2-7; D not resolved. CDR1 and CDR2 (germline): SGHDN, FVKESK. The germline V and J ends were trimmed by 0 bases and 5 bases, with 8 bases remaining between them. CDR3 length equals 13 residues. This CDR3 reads CASSQEYRNEQYF. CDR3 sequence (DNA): TGTGCCAGCAGCCAAGAGTATAGAAACGAGCAGTACTTC. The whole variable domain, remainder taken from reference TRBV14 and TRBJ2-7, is EAGVTQFPSHSVIEKGQTVTLRCDPISGHDNLYWYRRVMGKEIKFLLHFVKESKQDESGMPNNRFLAERTGGTYSTLKVQPAELEDSGVYFCASSQEYRNEQYFGPGTRLTVT.

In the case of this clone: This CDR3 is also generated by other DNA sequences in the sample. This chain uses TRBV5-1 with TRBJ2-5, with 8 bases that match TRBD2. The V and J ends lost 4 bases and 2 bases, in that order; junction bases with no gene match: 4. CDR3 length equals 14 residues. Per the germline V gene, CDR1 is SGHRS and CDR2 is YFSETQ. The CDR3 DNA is TGCGCCAGCAGCCTACTAGCGGATCAAGAGACCCAGTACTTC. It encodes CASSLLADQETQYF.

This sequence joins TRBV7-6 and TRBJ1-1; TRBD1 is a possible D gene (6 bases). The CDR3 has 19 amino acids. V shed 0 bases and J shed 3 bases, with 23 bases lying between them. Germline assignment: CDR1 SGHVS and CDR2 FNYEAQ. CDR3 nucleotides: TGTGCCAGCAGCTTAGCCAACCCGGGGGGCAGGGCAGAGGACACTGAAGCTTTCTTT. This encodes CASSLANPGGRAEDTEAFF.

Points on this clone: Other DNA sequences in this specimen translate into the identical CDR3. The CDR3 loop is CSVEETGAVGYTF. The CDR3 nucleotides read TGCAGCGTTGAAGAGACAGGGGCGGTTGGCTACACCTTC. V is TRBV29-1 and J is TRBJ1-2, with 8 bases identical to TRBD1. Germline lookup yields CDR1 SQVTM and CDR2 ANQGSEA. The V and J ends lost 0 bases and 7 bases, in that order; junction bases with no gene match: 4. The CDR3 spans 13 residues.

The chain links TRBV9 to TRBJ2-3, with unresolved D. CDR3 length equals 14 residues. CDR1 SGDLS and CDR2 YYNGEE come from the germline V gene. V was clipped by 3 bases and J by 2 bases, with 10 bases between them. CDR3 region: CASSALTLTDTQYF. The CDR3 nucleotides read TGTGCCAGCAGCGCCCTAACTCTCACAGATACGCAGTATTTT.

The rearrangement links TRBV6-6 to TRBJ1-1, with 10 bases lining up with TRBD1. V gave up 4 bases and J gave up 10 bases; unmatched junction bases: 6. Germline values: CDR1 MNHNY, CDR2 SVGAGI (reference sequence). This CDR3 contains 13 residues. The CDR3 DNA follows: TGTGCCAGCAGTTGGGGACAGGGGATTTCAGCTTTCTTT. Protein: CASSWGQGISAFF.